This TCR beta chain was sequenced during a study of T-cell memory formation after mild COVID-19. Study summary: Each donor largely had its own TCR clusters.

The CDR3 covers 15 residues. Germline CDR1 reads DFQATT; CDR2 reads SNEGSKA (reference sequence). The junction had 7 bases not matched to a gene; V was cut back by 5 bases and J by 1 base. Researchers used 5'RACE with constant-segment primers to make TCR alpha and TCR beta cDNA libraries that carry sample barcodes and UMIs. Via MiXCR, TCRdb re-called the 5' RACE reads, giving one row per CDR3 protein. This table holds around 340,000 distinct CDR3 sequences, roughly 20% found once. On this clonotype itself: Antigen: not known.

Findings and caveats of the study: Clones contracting across day 15 to 85 had a balanced CD4/CD8 profile; later expanding clones leaned CD4+. Within pre-infection memory, some responding clones were found, suggesting cross-reactive memory joined.

V is TRBV20-1 and J is TRBJ2-1; TRBD1 matches at 8 bases. The clonotype originates from an adult woman who had mild COVID-19 (a few samples of this study predate the infection). Cell type and time point are not known. Sequenced sample: PBMCs or a T cell subset sorted from them (not recorded which). CDR3 residues: CSAYPDRGSYNEQFF. The CDR3 nucleotides read TGCAGTGCTTACCCAGACAGGGGATCCTACAATGAGCAGTTCTTC.